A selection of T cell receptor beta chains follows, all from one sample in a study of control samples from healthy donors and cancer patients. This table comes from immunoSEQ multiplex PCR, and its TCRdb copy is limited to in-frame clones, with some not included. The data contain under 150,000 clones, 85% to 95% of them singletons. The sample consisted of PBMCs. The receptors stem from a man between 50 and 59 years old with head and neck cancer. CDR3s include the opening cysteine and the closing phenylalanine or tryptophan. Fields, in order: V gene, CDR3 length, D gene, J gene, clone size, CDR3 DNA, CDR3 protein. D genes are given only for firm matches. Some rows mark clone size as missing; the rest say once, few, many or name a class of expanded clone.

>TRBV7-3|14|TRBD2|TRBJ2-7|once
TGTGCCAGCAGCTTCACCGGGACTAGCAACGAGCAGTACTTC
CASSFTGTSNEQYF
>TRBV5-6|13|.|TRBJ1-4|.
TGTGCCAGCAGCCAAGTGGGCTTGGAAAAACTGTTTTTT
CASSQVGLEKLFF
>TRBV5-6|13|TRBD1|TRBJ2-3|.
TGTGCCAGCAGCCATGGGACAGCAGATACGCAGTATTTT
CASSHGTADTQYF
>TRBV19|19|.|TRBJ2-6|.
TGTGCCAGTAGTCCGCGGGGTTGGGGGGCCACCTCTGGGGCCAACGTCCTGACTTTC
CASSPRGWGATSGANVLTF
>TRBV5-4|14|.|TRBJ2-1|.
TGTGCCAGCAGCTTGCCCCGTCGGGACAATGAGCAGTTCTTC
CASSLPRRDNEQFF
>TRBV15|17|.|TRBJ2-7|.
TGTGCCACCAGCAGAGATCAAAGCGGGCACCCCTCCTACGAGCAGTACTTC
CATSRDQSGHPSYEQYF
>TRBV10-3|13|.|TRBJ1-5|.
TGTGCCATCAGGGGACGGACTGATCAGCCCCAGCATTTT
CAIRGRTDQPQHF
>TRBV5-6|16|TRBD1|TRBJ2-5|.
TGTGCCAGCAGCTCGCGCCTGACAGGGCAGGTGGAGACCCAGTACTTC
CASSSRLTGQVETQYF
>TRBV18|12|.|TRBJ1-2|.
TGTGCCAGCTCGCTTCGGCCCTATGGCTACACCTTC
CASSLRPYGYTF
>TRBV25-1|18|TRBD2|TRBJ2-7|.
TGTGCCAGCAGTGGATACCGGCTAGCGGGGGTTATTCGGGACGAGCAGTACTTC
CASSGYRLAGVIRDEQYF
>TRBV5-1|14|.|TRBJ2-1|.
TGCGCCAGCAGCCCTGACAGTTCAAACAATGAGCAGTTCTTC
CASSPDSSNNEQFF
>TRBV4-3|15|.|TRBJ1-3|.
TGCGCCAGCAGCCAAGATTCAGTCTCTGGAAACACCATATATTTT
CASSQDSVSGNTIYF
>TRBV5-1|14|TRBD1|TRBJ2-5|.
TGCGCCAGCAGCGAGCCCGGGACAGGGGAGACCCAGTACTTC
CASSEPGTGETQYF
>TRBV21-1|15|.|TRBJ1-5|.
TGTGCCAGCAGCAAAGGAACAGGGCTCAATCAGCCCCAGCATTTT
CASSKGTGLNQPQHF
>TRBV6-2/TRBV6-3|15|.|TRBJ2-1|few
TGTGCCAGCAGTCGGCAGGGGACGGCCTACAATGAGCAGTTCTTC
CASSRQGTAYNEQFF
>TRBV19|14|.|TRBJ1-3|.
TGTGCCAGTAGTACGGGCAGCTCTGGAAACACCATATATTTT
CASSTGSSGNTIYF
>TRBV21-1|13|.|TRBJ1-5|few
TGTGCCAGCTTCGGACCTACCAATCAGCCCCAGCATTTT
CASFGPTNQPQHF
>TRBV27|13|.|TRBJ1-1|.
TGTGCCAGCAGGGGGGGTGCGTACACTGAAGCTTTCTTT
CASRGGAYTEAFF
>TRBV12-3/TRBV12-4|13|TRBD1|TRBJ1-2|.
TGTGCCAGCAGTTCAGGGGGCCCCTATGGCTACACCTTC
CASSSGGPYGYTF
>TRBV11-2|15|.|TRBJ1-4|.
TGTGCCAGCAGCTTAGTGGGGGCTACTAATGAAAAACTGTTTTTT
CASSLVGATNEKLFF
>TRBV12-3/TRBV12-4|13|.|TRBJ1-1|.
TGTGCCAGCAGTACTCACCGAGACACTGAAGCTTTCTTT
CASSTHRDTEAFF
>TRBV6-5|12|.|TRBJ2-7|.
TGTGCCAGCAGTCCAGGATACTACGAGCAGTACTTC
CASSPGYYEQYF
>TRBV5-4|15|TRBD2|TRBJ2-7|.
TGTGCCAGCAGAGTAGCGGGGGGCCGCTCCTACGAGCAGTACTTC
CASRVAGGRSYEQYF
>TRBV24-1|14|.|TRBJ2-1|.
TGTGCCACCAGTGGACCGGGAGCGAGCAATGAGCAGTTCTTC
CATSGPGASNEQFF
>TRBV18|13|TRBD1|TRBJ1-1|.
TGTGCCAGCTCACCCCAGGGGGGGACTGAAGCTTTCTTT
CASSPQGGTEAFF
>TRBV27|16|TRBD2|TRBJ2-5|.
TGTGCCAGCAGTCATACTAGCGGGGGAACCCAAGAGACCCAGTACTTC
CASSHTSGGTQETQYF
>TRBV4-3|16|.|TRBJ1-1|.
TGCGCCAGCAGCCAAGATCCAGGCCGGGGCTACACTGAAGCTTTCTTT
CASSQDPGRGYTEAFF
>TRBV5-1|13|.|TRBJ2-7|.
TGCGCCAGCAGCTTGGAGGAGGCAGGGCCCCTCCAATTC
CASSLEEAGPLQF
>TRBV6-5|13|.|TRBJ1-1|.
TGTGCCAGCAGTTGGGGACAGAACACTGAAGCTTTCTTT
CASSWGQNTEAFF
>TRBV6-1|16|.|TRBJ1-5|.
TGTGCCAGCAGTGCCCGGCCCCAGGGTAGCAATCAGCCCCAGCATTTT
CASSARPQGSNQPQHF
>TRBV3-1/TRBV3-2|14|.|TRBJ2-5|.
TGTGCCAGCAGCTCGCTACTAGGCGGGGAGACCCAGTACTTC
CASSSLLGGETQYF
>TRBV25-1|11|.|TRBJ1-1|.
TGTGCCAGCAGTGAATGGGGTGAAGCTTTCTTT
CASSEWGEAFF
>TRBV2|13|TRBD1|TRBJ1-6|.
TGTGCCAGCAAGGGACAGGGTAATTCACCCCTCCACTTT
CASKGQGNSPLHF
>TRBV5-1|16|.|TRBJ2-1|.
TGCGCCAGCAGCCACCGGGCACGGCTTAACTACAATGAGCAGTTCTTC
CASSHRARLNYNEQFF
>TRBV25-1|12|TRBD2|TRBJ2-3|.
TGTGCCAGCACCCACGGGGGGGGGACGCAGTATTTT
CASTHGGGTQYF
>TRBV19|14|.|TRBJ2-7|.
TGTGCCAGTACTCACGGGGGAAACAGCTACGAGCAGTACTTC
CASTHGGNSYEQYF
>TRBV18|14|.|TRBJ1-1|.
TGTGCCAGCTCACGGGAGGGAGCTCGGTCTGAAGCTTTCTTT
CASSREGARSEAFF
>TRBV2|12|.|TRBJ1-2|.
TGTGCCAGCAGGTGGTGGGGGACGGGCTACACCTTC
CASRWWGTGYTF
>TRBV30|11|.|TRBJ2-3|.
TGTGCCTGGAGTCAGAGAGATACGCAGTATTTT
CAWSQRDTQYF
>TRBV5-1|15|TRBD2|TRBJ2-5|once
TGCGCCAGCAGCCGACTAGCGGGGGCTCAAGAGACCCAGTACTTC
CASSRLAGAQETQYF
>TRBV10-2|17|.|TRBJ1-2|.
TGCGCCAGCAGTGAGTCGAGATTCGGGTCAGGAAACTATGGCTACACCTTC
CASSESRFGSGNYGYTF
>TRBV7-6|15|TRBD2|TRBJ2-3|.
TGTGCCAGCAGCAGGGGACTAGCTAGCACAGATACGCAGTATTTT
CASSRGLASTDTQYF
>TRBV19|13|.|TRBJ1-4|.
TGTGCCAGTATGAGGGCAACTAATGAAAAACTGTTTTTT
CASMRATNEKLFF
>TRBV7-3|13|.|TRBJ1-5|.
TGTGCCAGCAGCTTAAACCCAACGTCTCCCCAGCATTTT
CASSLNPTSPQHF
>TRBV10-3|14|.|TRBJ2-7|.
TGTGCCATCAGTGAGTCGGGTGGGAGATACGAGCAGTACTTC
CAISESGGRYEQYF
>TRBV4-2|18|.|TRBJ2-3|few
TGTGCCAGCAGTGACCAGGGATATAGGGCGGGGAGCACAGATACGCAGTATTTT
CASSDQGYRAGSTDTQYF
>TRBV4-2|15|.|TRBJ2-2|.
TGTGCCAGCAGCCAAGAACGGCAGTCCACCGGGGAGCTGTTTTTT
CASSQERQSTGELFF
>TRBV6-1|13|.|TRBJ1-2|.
TGTGCCAGCAGTGAGAGGACAGACTATGGCTACACCTTC
CASSERTDYGYTF
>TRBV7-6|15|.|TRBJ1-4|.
TGTGCCAGCAGCCCGGAGAGACACCGAAATGAAAAACTGTTTTTT
CASSPERHRNEKLFF
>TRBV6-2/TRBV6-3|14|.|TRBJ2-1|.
TGTGCCAGCACCCCAGAGGGATTTTTCTCGGAGCAGTTCTTC
CASTPEGFFSEQFF
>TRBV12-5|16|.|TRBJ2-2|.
TGTGCTAGTGGTCCGGACCGGGTGACAAGGCCCGGGGAGCTGTTTTTT
CASGPDRVTRPGELFF
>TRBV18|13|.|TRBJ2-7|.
TGTGCCAGCTCACCCCGAGGGGATTACGAGCAGTACTTC
CASSPRGDYEQYF
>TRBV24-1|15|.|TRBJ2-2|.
TGTGCCACCAGTGATTCAAGGACAGCTACCGGGGAGCTGTTTTTT
CATSDSRTATGELFF
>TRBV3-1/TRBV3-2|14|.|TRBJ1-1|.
TGTGCCAGCAGCCAGGGGGGCGCGAACACTGAAGCTTTCTTT
CASSQGGANTEAFF